The clone carrying this TCR beta chain was observed many times. Its antigen is currently unknown. A single record per CDR3 protein comes from TCRdb applying MiXCR to the 5' RACE reads. This sample has some 120,000 distinct CDR3 sequences; about 6% occur once, and the top ten carry about 2.2%. V was clipped by 0 bases and J by 4 bases; unmatched bases: 3. The CDR3 covers 15 residues. Germline V gene sequence: CDR1 SGHRS, CDR2 YFSETQ. The sample originates from a study of T-cell memory formation after mild COVID-19. Overall study results and limits: Confirmation was lacking for SARS-CoV-2 specificity of second-wave clones that peaked on day 37.

This receptor was taken from an adult woman who had mild COVID-19 (a few samples of this study predate the infection). Cell type and time point are not known. The chain is built from TRBV5-1 and TRBJ1-2, with 10 positions matching TRBD1. Sequencing was done on a sample of PBMCs or a T cell subset sorted from them (not recorded which). The CDR3 reads CASSLGDRGTYGYTF. The CDR3 DNA sequence: TGCGCCAGCAGCTTGGGGGACAGGGGAACCTATGGCTACACCTTC.